A single sample is the source of the 4 T cell receptor beta chains below, sequenced in a study of metastatic and nonmetastatic thyroid tumors. Among the patients, none had received any treatment before thyroid surgery. From the PCR reads, TCRdb re-called clones with MiXCR. The data show 43,000 or so clones, with 3.5% to 5% seen just once and about 9.8% held by the top ten. Sequencing was performed on blood. These receptors were taken from a female donor with papillary thyroid cancer or a benign thyroid nodule (not recorded which). Some clones in this sample may be carry-over from other donors' samples.

This clone showed up many times. The chain is built from TRBV19 and TRBJ2-3; possibly TRBD1 or TRBD2 for D (6 bases each). CDR3 length equals 15 residues. Germline CDR1 reads LNHDA; CDR2 reads SQIVND (reference sequence). V lost 1 base, J lost 2 bases, and 10 bases lay in between. CDR3 region: CASSIAWGATDTQYF. CDR3 bases: TGTGCCAGTAGTATAGCTTGGGGGGCCACAGATACGCAGTATTTT.

In regard to this clone: The CDR3 ends on some other residue instead of the conserved phenylalanine or tryptophan, so this is likely a read error. The V gene is TRBV7-3, the J gene TRBJ2-6; the match to TRBD1 covers 7 bases. There are 15 residues in the CDR3. Germline CDR1 reads SGHTA; CDR2 reads FQGTGA. This chain's CDR3 is CASSPKGAGADVLTI. The DNA for the CDR3 is TGTGCCAGCAGCCCAAAGGGGGCTGGGGCCGACGTCCTGACTATC.

In this sample, this clone turned up many times. The chain has TRBV12-3 or TRBV12-4 and TRBJ1-1, with D perhaps matching TRBD1 (5 bases). Trimming cost V 5 bases and J 1 base, with 14 bases left between them. The CDR3 totals 15 residues. The CDR3 coding sequence is TGTGCCAGCAGTCTCGACCAGGGAGGGAACACTGAAGCTTTCTTT. Protein product: CASSLDQGGNTEAFF.

This clone appeared many times. The V call is TRBV6-1, the J call TRBJ1-2; no clear D. The V end lost 5 bases, the J end lost 5 bases, and 0 bases lay between the germline ends. The CDR3 covers 9 residues. From germline, CDR1 is MNHNS and CDR2 SASEGT. The CDR3 DNA reads as TGTGCCAGCAGTTATGGCTACACCTTC. Translating gives CASSYGYTF.